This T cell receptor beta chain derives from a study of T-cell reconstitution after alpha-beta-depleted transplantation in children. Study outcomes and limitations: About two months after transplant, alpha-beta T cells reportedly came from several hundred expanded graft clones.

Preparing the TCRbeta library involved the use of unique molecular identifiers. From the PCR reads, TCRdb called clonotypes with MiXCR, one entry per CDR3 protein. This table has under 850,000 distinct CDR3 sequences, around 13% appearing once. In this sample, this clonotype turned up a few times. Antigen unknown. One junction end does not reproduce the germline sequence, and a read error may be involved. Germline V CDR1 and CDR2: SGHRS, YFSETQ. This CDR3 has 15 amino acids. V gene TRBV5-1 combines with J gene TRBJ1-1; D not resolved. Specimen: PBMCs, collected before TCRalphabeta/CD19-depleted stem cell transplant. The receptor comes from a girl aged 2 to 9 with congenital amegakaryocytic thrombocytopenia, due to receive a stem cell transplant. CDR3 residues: CASSHESSWNAEAFF. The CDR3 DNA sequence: TGCGCCAGCAGCCATGAATCTTCTTGGAACGCTGAAGCTTTCTTT.